A selection of T cell receptor beta chains follows, all from one sample in a study of blood T cell repertoires in COVID-19. The table came from immunoSEQ multiplex PCR; TCRdb's copy has only in-frame clones and leaves some out. This sample carries under 300,000 clones, around 87% of them seen once, and the ten largest clones take approximately 2.5%. Sequencing used PBMCs or T cells enriched from blood (not recorded which). These receptors were obtained from a woman aged 18-29 years who had recovered from COVID-19. Both conserved end residues are part of each CDR3. The order of the fields is clone size, V gene, D gene, J gene, CDR3 protein, CDR3 DNA. A D gene is named only where the DNA matches it firmly. Clone sizes are given selectively: once, few, many, or a class where the clone is expanded.

-	TRBV25-1	-	TRBJ2-2	CASALGGPGELFF	TGTGCCAGCGCCCTGGGGGGGCCCGGGGAGCTGTTTTTT
-	TRBV5-8	TRBD1	TRBJ1-5	CASSPGQGHQPQHF	TGTGCCAGCAGCCCGGGACAGGGGCATCAGCCCCAGCATTTT
few	TRBV28	-	TRBJ1-2	CASSFGRRYGYTF	TGTGCCAGCAGTTTTGGCAGGAGGTATGGCTACACCTTC
once	TRBV5-8	TRBD1	TRBJ2-5	CASRLQGVEETQYF	TGTGCCAGCAGGCTGCAGGGGGTCGAAGAGACCCAGTACTTC
once	TRBV7-2	TRBD1	TRBJ2-7	CASSLGDRAVSEQYF	TGTGCCAGCAGCTTAGGGGACAGGGCTGTTTCCGAGCAGTACTTC
-	TRBV11-1	-	TRBJ2-3	CASSLQAGEFGQYF	TGTGCCAGCAGCTTACAGGCCGGTGAGTTCGGGCAGTATTTT
-	TRBV2	-	TRBJ1-6	CASSVVSPLHF	TGTGCCAGCAGTGTAGTTTCACCCCTCCACTTT
-	TRBV19	-	TRBJ1-5	CASSMADFLNQPQHF	TGTGCCAGTAGTATGGCAGACTTTCTTAATCAGCCCCAGCATTTT
once	TRBV5-1	-	TRBJ1-2	CASSSEGEREGYTF	TGCGCCAGCAGCTCCGAGGGGGAAAGGGAAGGCTACACCTTC
-	TRBV11-2	TRBD1	TRBJ1-6	CASSSTLTGFSPLHF	TGTGCCAGCAGCTCCACCCTGACAGGGTTTTCACCCCTCCACTTT
-	TRBV2	TRBD1	TRBJ2-3	CASGGQGPSTDTQYF	TGTGCCAGCGGGGGACAGGGGCCGAGCACAGATACGCAGTATTTT
once	TRBV19	-	TRBJ1-2	CASKGLSWPDGYTF	TGTGCCAGTAAGGGACTGTCTTGGCCCGATGGCTACACCTTC
-	TRBV10-1	-	TRBJ1-1	CASSESLLNTEAFF	TGCGCCAGCAGTGAGTCTCTATTGAACACTGAAGCTTTCTTT
-	TRBV6-5	-	TRBJ1-1	CASSYRGGTEAFF	TGTGCCAGCAGTTACAGGGGGGGCACTGAAGCTTTCTTT
-	TRBV18	-	TRBJ2-2	CASSPTGGLQTGELFF	TGTGCCAGCTCACCAACGGGGGGCCTTCAAACCGGGGAGCTGTTTTTT
-	TRBV27	TRBD1	TRBJ1-1	CASSLSHTGDTEAFF	TGTGCCAGCAGTTTATCCCATACAGGGGACACTGAAGCTTTCTTT
-	TRBV2	-	TRBJ2-3	CASRGAVPDTQYF	TGTGCCAGCAGGGGGGCCGTTCCAGATACGCAGTATTTT
-	TRBV5-1	TRBD1	TRBJ1-1	CASSLRTGKNTEAFF	TGCGCCAGCAGCTTACGGACAGGGAAGAACACTGAAGCTTTCTTT
-	TRBV3-1/TRBV3-2	TRBD1	TRBJ2-7	CASSRVGGLSYEQYF	TGTGCCAGCAGCCGTGTAGGGGGCTTATCCTACGAGCAGTACTTC
-	TRBV5-5	-	TRBJ1-1	CASRLTTNHEAFF	TGTGCCAGCAGATTGACTACTAATCATGAAGCTTTCTTT
once	TRBV29-1	TRBD2	TRBJ2-1	CSVFSGGRTYNEQFF	TGCAGCGTTTTTAGCGGGGGGCGGACGTACAATGAGCAGTTCTTC
-	TRBV7-6	TRBD1	TRBJ1-1	CASSYGTGGVGTEAFF	TGTGCCAGCAGCTACGGGACAGGGGGAGTTGGCACTGAAGCTTTCTTT
-	TRBV5-1	TRBD2	TRBJ2-2	CASGPAGPTGELFF	TGCGCCAGCGGCCCAGCGGGGCCAACCGGGGAGCTGTTTTTT
-	TRBV6-5	TRBD1	TRBJ2-1	CASRRDRGSYNEQFF	TGTGCCAGCAGACGGGACAGGGGCTCCTACAATGAGCAGTTCTTC
-	TRBV4-1	-	TRBJ1-2	CASSQRANYGYTF	TGCGCCAGCAGCCAGAGAGCGAACTATGGCTACACCTTC
-	TRBV13	TRBD1	TRBJ1-2	CASSAQGASYGYTF	TGTGCCAGCAGCGCCCAGGGGGCTAGCTATGGCTACACCTTC
-	TRBV4-1	TRBD2	TRBJ2-3	CASSQEPSGGILTDTQYF	TGCGCCAGCAGCCAAGAGCCCAGCGGGGGGATTTTGACAGATACGCAGTATTTT
-	TRBV20-1	-	TRBJ1-6	CSASGQNNSPLHF	TGCAGTGCTAGTGGTCAGAATAATTCACCCCTCCACTTT
-	TRBV9	TRBD2	TRBJ2-3	CASSAITGTSGYTDTQYF	TGTGCCAGCAGCGCGATAACCGGGACTAGCGGCTACACAGATACGCAGTATTTT
-	TRBV5-1	TRBD2	TRBJ2-7	CASSDGLADSYEQYF	TGCGCCAGCAGCGACGGACTAGCGGACTCCTACGAGCAGTACTTC
-	TRBV5-1	-	TRBJ1-2	CASSPSRPLLSGGYTF	TGCGCCAGCAGCCCTTCACGTCCCCTATTAAGCGGTGGCTACACCTTC
-	TRBV27	-	TRBJ2-2	CASAPQGTGGELFF	TGTGCCAGCGCGCCACAGGGAACAGGGGGGGAGCTGTTTTTT
-	TRBV28	-	TRBJ2-4	CASSFRVLAKNIQYF	TGTGCCAGCAGTTTTCGGGTTCTAGCCAAAAACATTCAGTACTTC
once	TRBV5-1	TRBD1	TRBJ2-1	CASSLDPGQYNEQFF	TGCGCCAGCAGCTTGGACCCGGGACAGTACAATGAGCAGTTCTTC
-	TRBV6-5	-	TRBJ1-1	CASRRQVNTEAFF	TGTGCCAGCAGGAGACAGGTGAACACTGAAGCTTTCTTT
-	TRBV19	-	TRBJ2-7	CASSPTQGYEQYF	TGTGCCAGTAGTCCGACACAGGGCTACGAGCAGTACTTC
once	TRBV5-1	TRBD1	TRBJ1-3	CASSRTGTGLSGNTIYF	TGCGCCAGCAGCCGAACCGGGACAGGTTTATCTGGAAACACCATATATTTT
-	TRBV5-1	TRBD1	TRBJ1-2	CASGRTGDNYGYTF	TGCGCCAGCGGGAGGACAGGGGACAACTATGGCTACACCTTC
-	TRBV20-1	TRBD2	TRBJ2-1	CSANRDYLPFF	TGCAGTGCTAACCGGGACTACTTACCGTTCTTC
-	TRBV2	-	TRBJ1-2	CASSVARAGRAYGYTF	TGTGCCAGCAGTGTGGCCCGTGCAGGGCGAGCCTATGGCTACACCTTC
-	TRBV11-2	-	TRBJ2-5	CASSSLHGGTQYF	TGTGCCAGCAGCTCCTTGCACGGGGGGACCCAGTACTTC
-	TRBV20-1	-	TRBJ1-2	CSASSEFLEYGYTF	TGCAGTGCTAGTTCCGAATTCCTGGAGTATGGCTACACCTTC
-	TRBV7-6	-	TRBJ2-3	CASSLPWDSLGDTQYF	TGTGCCAGCAGCTTACCTTGGGACTCCCTCGGGGATACGCAGTATTTT
once	TRBV27	TRBD2	TRBJ2-3	CASSSPSGGRSDTQYF	TGTGCCAGCAGTTCCCCTAGCGGGGGGAGGTCAGATACGCAGTATTTT
-	TRBV18	-	TRBJ2-7	CASSVSRDYGQYF	TGTGCCAGCTCAGTAAGCCGGGATTACGGGCAGTACTTC
-	TRBV6-5	TRBD1	TRBJ2-7	CASTGTGLPYEQYF	TGTGCCAGCACAGGGACAGGCCTTCCCTACGAGCAGTACTTC
-	TRBV20-1	-	TRBJ2-7	CSASNQREQYF	TGCAGTGCTAGTAACCAACGGGAGCAGTACTTC
-	TRBV23-1	TRBD1	TRBJ1-5	CASRSTGGPAQPQHF	TGCGCCAGCAGGAGTACAGGGGGTCCCGCTCAGCCCCAGCATTTT
-	TRBV28	TRBD1	TRBJ1-5	CASRETGGNQPQHF	TGTGCCAGCAGGGAGACAGGGGGCAATCAGCCCCAGCATTTT
-	TRBV27	-	TRBJ1-4	CASSPGTNLNEKLFF	TGTGCCAGCAGCCCAGGGACAAACTTGAATGAAAAACTGTTTTTT